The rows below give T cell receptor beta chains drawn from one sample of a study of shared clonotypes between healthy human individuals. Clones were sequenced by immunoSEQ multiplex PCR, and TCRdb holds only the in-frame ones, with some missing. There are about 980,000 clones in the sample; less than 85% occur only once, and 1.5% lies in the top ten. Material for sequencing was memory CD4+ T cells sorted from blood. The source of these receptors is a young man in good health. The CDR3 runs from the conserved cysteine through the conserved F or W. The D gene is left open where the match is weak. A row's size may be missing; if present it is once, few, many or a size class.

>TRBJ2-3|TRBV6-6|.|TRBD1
CASGRTGKVEDTQYF
TGTGCCAGCGGAAGGACAGGGAAGGTTGAGGATACGCAGTATTTT
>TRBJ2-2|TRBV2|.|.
CASSDGAGELFF
TGTGCCAGCAGTGATGGTGCCGGGGAGCTGTTTTTT
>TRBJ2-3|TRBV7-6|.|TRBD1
CASSLGQGWTDTQYF
TGTGCCAGCAGCTTAGGACAGGGGTGGACAGATACGCAGTATTTT
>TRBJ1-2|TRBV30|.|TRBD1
CAWSTNRDRGERTF
TGTGCCTGGAGTACTAACCGGGACAGGGGAGAACGAACCTTC
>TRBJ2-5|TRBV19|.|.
CASSIWEEETQYF
TGTGCCAGTAGTATTTGGGAGGAGGAGACCCAGTACTTC
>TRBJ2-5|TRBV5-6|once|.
CASSGGTDWYQETQYF
TGTGCCAGCAGCGGGGGGACAGATTGGTACCAAGAGACCCAGTACTTC
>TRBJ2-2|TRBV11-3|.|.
CASSSQGGNTGELFF
TGTGCCAGCAGCTCCCAGGGGGGGAACACCGGGGAGCTGTTTTTT
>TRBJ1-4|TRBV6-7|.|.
CASSYEDKDEKLFF
TGTGCCAGCAGTTACGAAGACAAAGATGAAAAACTGTTTTTT
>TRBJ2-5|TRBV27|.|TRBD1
CASSLSSSPRQGETQYF
TGTGCCAGCAGTTTATCCTCATCCCCCAGACAGGGCGAGACCCAGTACTTC
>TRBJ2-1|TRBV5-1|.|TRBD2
CASSPKTSGVYNEQFF
TGCGCCAGCAGCCCGAAGACTAGCGGGGTGTACAATGAGCAGTTCTTC
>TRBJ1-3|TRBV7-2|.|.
CASRIGQASSGNTIYF
TGTGCCAGCAGGATCGGGCAGGCGAGCTCTGGAAACACCATATATTTT
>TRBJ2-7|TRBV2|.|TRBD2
CASSPGLPSYEQYF
TGTGCCAGCAGTCCGGGACTACCTTCCTACGAGCAGTACTTC
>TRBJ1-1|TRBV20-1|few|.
CSASDLPEAFF
TGCAGTGCTTCCGACTTACCTGAAGCTTTCTTT
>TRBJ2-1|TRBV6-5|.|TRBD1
CASSYRTGDNEQFF
TGTGCCAGCAGTTACAGGACAGGGGACAATGAGCAGTTCTTC
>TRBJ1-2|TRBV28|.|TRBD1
CASSLTGYGYTF
TGTGCCAGCAGTCTGACAGGGTACGGCTACACCTTC
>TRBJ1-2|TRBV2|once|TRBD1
CASSPGQPWGYTF
TGTGCCAGCAGTCCGGGACAGCCATGGGGCTACACCTTC
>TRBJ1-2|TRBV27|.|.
CASSLPPDRKPYGYTF
TGTGCCAGCAGTTTACCGCCCGACAGGAAACCCTATGGCTACACCTTC
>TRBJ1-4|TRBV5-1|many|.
CASSLTGTTTNEKLFF
TGCGCCAGCAGCTTGACCGGGACGACAACTAATGAAAAACTGTTTTTT
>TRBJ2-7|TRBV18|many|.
CASSPSLSSYEQYF
TGTGCCAGCTCACCTAGCCTAAGCTCCTACGAGCAGTACTTC
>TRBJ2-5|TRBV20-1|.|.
CSASVETQYF
TGCAGTGCTAGTGTAGAGACCCAGTACTTC
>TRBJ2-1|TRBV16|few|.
CASSQYGGAYNEQFF
TGTGCCAGCAGCCAATACGGCGGGGCTTACAATGAGCAGTTCTTC
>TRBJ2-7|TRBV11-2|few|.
CASSLMTGQVSSYEQYF
TGTGCCAGCAGCTTAATGACAGGCCAAGTTTCCTCCTACGAGCAGTACTTC
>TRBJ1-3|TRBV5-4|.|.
CASRPTGSGNTIYF
TGTGCCAGCAGACCCACAGGGTCTGGAAACACCATATATTTT
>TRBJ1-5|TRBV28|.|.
CASSSPSSNQPQHF
TGTGCCAGCAGTTCCCCCAGTAGCAATCAGCCCCAGCATTTT
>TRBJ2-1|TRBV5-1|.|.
CASSFGGNEQFF
TGCGCCAGCAGCTTTGGTGGGAATGAGCAGTTCTTC
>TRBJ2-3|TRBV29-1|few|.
CSVEDGGGSTDTQYF
TGCAGCGTTGAAGATGGTGGGGGATCCACAGATACGCAGTATTTT
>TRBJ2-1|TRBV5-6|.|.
CASSLDRGGVFNEQFF
TGTGCCAGCAGCTTGGACAGGGGAGGGGTATTCAATGAGCAGTTCTTC
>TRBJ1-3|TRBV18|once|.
CASSYGRLSGNTIYF
TGTGCCAGCTCATACGGACGCCTCTCTGGAAACACCATATATTTT
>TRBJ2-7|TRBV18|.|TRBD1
CASSPDRVSTYEQYF
TGTGCCAGCTCACCGGACAGGGTTTCCACCTACGAGCAGTACTTC
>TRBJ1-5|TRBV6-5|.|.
CASRIRDTSNQPQHF
TGTGCCAGCAGAATTCGGGACACAAGCAATCAGCCCCAGCATTTT
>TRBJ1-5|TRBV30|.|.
CAWSQDWGQPQHF
TGTGCCTGGAGCCAGGACTGGGGGCAGCCCCAGCATTTT
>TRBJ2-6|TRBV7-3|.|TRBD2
CASSLVAGAGANVLTF
TGTGCCAGCAGCTTAGTGGCGGGGGCTGGGGCCAACGTCCTGACTTTC
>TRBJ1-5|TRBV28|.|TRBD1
CASSRGGTGVQPQHF
TGTGCCAGCAGCCGAGGCGGGACAGGGGTCCAGCCCCAGCATTTT
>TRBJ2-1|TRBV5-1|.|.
CASSFQGSSYNEQFF
TGCGCCAGCAGCTTCCAGGGGAGCTCCTACAATGAGCAGTTCTTC
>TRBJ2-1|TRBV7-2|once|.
CASSFPSPFSYNEQFF
TGTGCCAGCAGCTTCCCTAGCCCATTTTCGTACAATGAGCAGTTCTTC
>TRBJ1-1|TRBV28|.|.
CASSKGVDTEAFF
TGTGCCAGCAGTAAGGGGGTGGACACTGAAGCTTTCTTT
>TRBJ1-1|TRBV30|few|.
CAWSVGGRGTEAFF
TGTGCCTGGAGTGTAGGGGGGCGCGGCACTGAAGCTTTCTTT
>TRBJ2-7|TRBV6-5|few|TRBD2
CASRSSGRSAYEQYF
TGTGCCAGCAGATCGAGCGGGAGGTCCGCCTACGAGCAGTACTTC
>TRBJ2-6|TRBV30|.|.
CAWEEQVSGANVLTF
TGTGCCTGGGAAGAACAGGTCTCTGGGGCCAACGTCCTGACTTTC
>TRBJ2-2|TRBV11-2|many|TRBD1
CASSLFSRTGQNTGELFF
TGTGCCAGCAGCTTATTTAGTCGGACAGGGCAGAACACCGGGGAGCTGTTTTTT
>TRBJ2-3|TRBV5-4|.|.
CASSLGGETDTQYF
TGTGCCAGCAGCTTGGGAGGGGAAACAGATACGCAGTATTTT
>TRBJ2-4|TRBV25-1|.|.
CASSPRASLAKNIQYF
TGTGCCAGCAGTCCGAGGGCGTCACTAGCCAAAAACATTCAGTACTTC
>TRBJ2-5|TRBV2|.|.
CASSKLFREETQYF
TGTGCCAGCTCTAAACTCTTCAGGGAAGAGACCCAGTACTTC
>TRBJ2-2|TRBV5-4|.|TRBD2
CASSSLGLAAGELFF
TGTGCCAGCAGCTCCCTCGGACTAGCGGCCGGGGAGCTGTTTTTT
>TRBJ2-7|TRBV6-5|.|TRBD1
CASSYSYRGVRPEQYF
TGTGCCAGCAGTTACTCCTACAGGGGGGTCCGACCCGAGCAGTACTTC
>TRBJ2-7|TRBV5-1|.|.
CASSLAGKGTSYEQYF
TGCGCCAGCAGCTTGGCCGGGAAGGGAACCTCCTACGAGCAGTACTTC
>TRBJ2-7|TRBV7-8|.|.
CASSFITWEQYF
TGTGCCAGCAGCTTTATAACGTGGGAGCAGTACTTC
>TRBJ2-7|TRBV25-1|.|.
CASSELDRDEQYF
TGTGCCAGCAGTGAATTAGACCGGGACGAGCAGTACTTC